This T cell receptor beta chain is drawn from a study of OX40 agonist ivuxolimab in advanced cancers. On the study more broadly: Ivuxolimab, an antibody acting as an agonist of OX40 (CD134), was used to treat patients.

Germline values: CDR1 MNHEY, CDR2 SMNVEV (reference sequence). Trimming pared 2 bases from V and 4 bases from J, leaving 11 bases between. The CDR3 has 15 residues. The repertoire was sequenced with immunoSEQ multiplex PCR; TCRdb's copy has only in-frame clones and lacks some. This sample has around 20,000 clones, with around four fifths found just once. This clone showed up just once. The clonotype was recovered from an adult with an advanced solid tumor such as melanoma, head and neck, liver or kidney cancer. The source material was CD4+ or CD8+ T cells sorted from blood, sampled in a trial of the OX40 agonist ivuxolimab. The rearrangement uses TRBV27 and TRBJ2-2, with D perhaps TRBD1 (5 bases). Here the CDR3 reads CASSLSRAGTGELFF. The CDR3 DNA reads as TGTGCCAGCAGTTTAAGCAGGGCTGGCACCGGGGAGCTGTTTTTT.